A single sample gave rise to the 32 T cell receptor beta chains below, sequenced in a study of cytomegalovirus exposure and HLA in healthy donors. Primers included in the PCR were 60 Vbeta and 13 Jbeta primers. This table comes from immunoSEQ multiplex PCR, and its TCRdb copy is limited to in-frame clones, with some not included. This table holds under 200,000 clones, 71% found once. Input material: PBMCs. The receptors were sampled from a girl aged 10 to 17 in good health and CMV-seronegative.

In its sample, this clone was seen once. The CDR3 DNA follows: TGTGCCAGTAGTATAAACAGGGACGCTTTCGAACTGTTTTTT. It encodes CASSINRDAFELFF. V is TRBV19 and J is TRBJ1-4; possible D gene TRBD1, 6 bases. V was shortened by 2 bases and J by 12 bases, with 16 bases between the two germline ends. Germline CDR1 reads LNHDA; CDR2 reads SQIVND (reference sequence). CDR3 length equals 14 residues.

V is TRBV7-6 and J is TRBJ1-1; D not certain. Trimming left V 3 bases short and J 1 base short, with 12 bases between. Germline CDR1 is SGHVS and CDR2 is FNYEAQ. This CDR3 contains 15 residues. As DNA, the CDR3 is TGTGCCAGCAGCTTCTACCCAGGCCCGAACACTGAAGCTTTCTTT. Its translation is CASSFYPGPNTEAFF.

This clone was counted between two and nine times. The rearrangement joins TRBV19 to TRBJ1-6; TRBD1 agrees at 9 bases. This CDR3 region has 15 residues. With V trimmed by 3 bases and J by 7 bases, 4 bases remained unmatched. Germline V gene sequence: CDR1 LNHDA, CDR2 SQIVND (reference sequence). CDR3 region: CASSINTGGNSPLHF. The DNA of the CDR3 is TGTGCCAGTAGTATTAATACAGGGGGCAATTCACCCCTCCACTTT.

This clone was seen only a few times. The chain joins TRBV7-6 to TRBJ1-1; weak D call: TRBD1 (6 bases). Per germline, CDR1 SGHVS and CDR2 FNYEAQ. Trimming removed 5 bases from V and 5 bases from J, with 18 bases in between. The CDR3 has 15 residues. The CDR3 sequence is CASSPGGGLGTEAFF. The DNA for the CDR3 is TGTGCCAGCAGCCCGGGGGGGGGCTTGGGAACTGAAGCTTTCTTT.

About this clone: The same CDR3 also results from other DNA sequences found in this sample. The CDR3 sequence: CASSLGQGDEKLFF. The DNA for the CDR3 is TGCGCCAGCAGCTTGGGACAAGGGGATGAAAAACTGTTTTTT. The chain links TRBV5-1 to TRBJ1-4; weak D call: TRBD1 (5 bases). Germline loops: CDR1 SGHRS, CDR2 YFSETQ. The CDR3 runs to 14 residues. V gave up 0 bases and J gave up 6 bases, with 9 bases separating them.

The chain couples TRBV6-5 to TRBJ1-2, with a weak D call TRBD1 (5 bases). The germline CDR1 and CDR2 sequences are MNHEY and SVGAGI. Trimming pared 5 bases from V and 7 bases from J, leaving 14 bases between. The CDR3 sequence is 13 residues long. CDR3 coding DNA: TGTGCCAGCAGTAATCTCGGGGGTGTTGGCTACACCTTC. Protein: CASSNLGGVGYTF.

J is TRBJ1-3 and V is TRBV5-1, with D perhaps matching TRBD1 (5 bases). The CDR3 totals 14 residues. The V end lost 5 bases, the J end lost 0 bases, and 9 bases lay between the germline ends. The V gene's germline CDR1 is SGHRS and CDR2 YFSETQ. The CDR3 DNA follows: TGCGCCAGCAGTCCAGGGCTCTCTGGAAACACCATATATTTT. It translates to CASSPGLSGNTIYF.

The chain has TRBV7-9 and TRBJ2-5; D unresolved. Germline V gene data show CDR1 as SEHNR and CDR2 as FQNEAQ (reference sequence). This CDR3 contains 14 residues. Trimming stripped 5 bases from V and 0 bases from J, with 10 bases between. CDR3 nucleotide sequence: TGTGCCAGCAGCCAACAAAAGTACCAAGAGACCCAGTACTTC. This gives the protein CASSQQKYQETQYF.

The CDR3 coding sequence is TGTGCCAGCACGACGGGAAATGAGCAGTTCTTC. Amino acids: CASTTGNEQFF. The chain carries TRBV6-1 and TRBJ2-1, with D possibly TRBD2 on 5 matching bases. The CDR3 consists of 11 residues. CDR1 and CDR2 (germline): MNHNS, SASEGT. Trimming took off 7 bases at V and 7 bases at J, with 8 bases between the two ends.

This chain links TRBV14 with TRBJ1-6; 11 bases are shared with TRBD1. This CDR3 region has 17 residues. Looked up from germline, CDR1 is SGHDN and CDR2 is FVKESK. The trim removed 5 bases at V and 3 bases at J, leaving 6 bases unmatched. The CDR3 sequence is CASSEGGQGDYNSPLHF. Here the CDR3 DNA reads TGTGCCAGCAGCGAAGGGGGACAGGGGGACTATAATTCACCCCTCCACTTT. Full variable domain (rest looked up from reference TRBV14 and TRBJ1-6): EAGVTQFPSHSVIEKGQTVTLRCDPISGHDNLYWYRRVMGKEIKFLLHFVKESKQDESGMPNNRFLAERTGGTYSTLKVQPAELEDSGVYFCASSEGGQGDYNSPLHFGNGTRLTVT.

V and J are TRBV9 and TRBJ2-1, with TRBD2 matching over 8 bases. Germline-derived CDR1 and CDR2 are SGDLS and YYNGEE. The CDR3 covers 17 residues. Losses at the gene ends were 5 bases for V and 0 bases for J; bases not matched to a gene: 10. CDR3 sequence: CASSQGLADSSYNEQFF. CDR3 nucleotide sequence: TGTGCCAGCAGTCAAGGACTAGCAGATAGCTCCTACAATGAGCAGTTCTTC.

The chain is built from TRBV11-2 and TRBJ1-2; 9 positions match TRBD1. The CDR3 runs to 16 residues. CDR1 and CDR2 (germline): SGHAT, FQNNGV. The V and J ends lost 3 bases and 6 bases, in that order; junction bases with no gene match: 11. The CDR3 here is CASSLGYRDRVDGYTF. DNA of the CDR3: TGTGCCAGCAGCTTGGGATACCGGGACAGGGTTGATGGCTACACCTTC. Based on the CDR3 plus reference TRBV11-2 and TRBJ1-2, the full variable domain is EAGVAQSPRYKIIEKRQSVAFWCNPISGHATLYWYQQILGQGPKLLIQFQNNGVVDDSQLPKDRFSAERLKGVDSTLKIQPAKLEDSAVYLCASSLGYRDRVDGYTFGSGTRLTVV.

The CDR3 reads CASSSQTSGGAADTQYF. CDR3 coding DNA: TGCGCCAGCAGCTCGCAGACTAGCGGGGGGGCAGCAGATACGCAGTATTTT. The chain carries TRBV5-1 and TRBJ2-3, with 14 bases aligning to TRBD2. CDR1 is SGHRS and CDR2 is YFSETQ in the germline V gene. The CDR3 has 17 residues. The V gene end was trimmed by 3 bases and the J gene end by 4 bases; junction bases not matched to a gene: 7.

The chain couples TRBV28 to TRBJ2-3, with 8 bases matching TRBD2. Germline-derived CDR1 and CDR2 are MDHEN and SYDVKM. The ends lost 3 bases at V and 1 base at J; junction bases unmatched: 9. This CDR3 has 17 residues. CDR3 sequence: CASSFPGTGGGTDTQYF. The CDR3 DNA is TGTGCCAGCAGTTTCCCGGGAACCGGGGGGGGCACAGATACGCAGTATTTT.

This chain connects TRBV2 to TRBJ1-4, with D perhaps matching TRBD1 (5 bases). Germline CDR1 reads SNHLY; CDR2 reads FYNNEI. This CDR3 contains 13 residues. With 8 bases removed from V and 0 bases from J, the gap between germline ends came to 7 bases. CDR3 nucleotides: TGTGCCAGCGACAGTGCAACTAATGAAAAACTGTTTTTT. Translating it yields CASDSATNEKLFF.

This clone was observed a few times. V usage is TRBV5-1 and J usage is TRBJ1-1, with a possible D match to TRBD1 (5 bases). Germline loops: CDR1 SGHRS, CDR2 YFSETQ. The CDR3 has 15 residues. V dropped 0 bases and J dropped 4 bases, with 13 bases sitting between them. The CDR3 reads CASSLGPTGFTEAFF. The CDR3 DNA reads as TGCGCCAGCAGCTTGGGGCCAACAGGATTCACTGAAGCTTTCTTT.

The rearrangement uses TRBV10-2 and TRBJ1-1; 12 bases match TRBD1. The junction had 10 bases not matched to a gene; V was cut back by 5 bases and J by 6 bases. Germline V CDR1 and CDR2: WSHSY, SAAADI. The CDR3 length is 16 residues. CDR3 nucleotides: TGCGCCAGCAGTTTTTCCCTCGGGACAGGGGGCTCTGAAGCTTTCTTT. Translating it yields CASSFSLGTGGSEAFF.

The chain couples TRBV5-1 to TRBJ2-2; 11 bases fit TRBD1. Germline CDR1 and CDR2: SGHRS and YFSETQ. CDR3 length equals 15 residues. Losses at the gene ends were 4 bases for V and 4 bases for J; bases not matched to a gene: 3. The DNA for the CDR3 is TGCGCCAGCAGCGGGGGGACAGGGGGCACCGGGGAGCTGTTTTTT. It translates to CASSGGTGGTGELFF.

The chain joins TRBV27 to TRBJ1-5; D not resolved. The CDR3 covers 13 residues. CDR1 is MNHEY and CDR2 is SMNVEV in the germline V gene (reference sequence). Trimming shortened V by 1 base and J by 2 bases, and 3 bases separated the two germline ends. The CDR3 region is CASSLFGNQPQHF. The CDR3 DNA is TGTGCCAGCAGTTTATTCGGCAATCAGCCCCAGCATTTT.

This clone turned up a few times. The V gene is TRBV5-6, the J gene TRBJ2-5, with 8 bases lining up with TRBD1. Germline values: CDR1 SGHDT, CDR2 YYEEEE. This CDR3 is built from 13 residues. Trimming removed 2 bases from V and 5 bases from J; junction bases left unmatched: 2. CDR3 residues: CASSFGQGETQYF. The CDR3 DNA reads as TGTGCCAGCAGCTTCGGACAGGGTGAGACCCAGTACTTC.

The chain is built from TRBV5-4 and TRBJ1-2; 8 positions match TRBD1. V shed 4 bases and J 3 bases; nucleotides not matched to a gene: 20. This CDR3 has 19 amino acids. Per germline, CDR1 SGHNT and CDR2 YYREEE (reference sequence). The CDR3 DNA is TGTGCCAGCAGCCCGAGGGGGACAGGCAGTGGTGATACCTACTATGGCTACACCTTC. This encodes CASSPRGTGSGDTYYGYTF.

A word on this clone: Different DNA sequences within this sample yield the same CDR3. The chain has TRBV30 and TRBJ1-2; D unclear. There are 13 residues in the CDR3. Per the germline V gene, CDR1 is GTSNPN and CDR2 is SVGIG (reference sequence). V lost 0 bases and J lost 7, with 12 bases in between. CDR3 DNA: TGTGCCTGGAGTGTGGGAGGGTTAGGTGGCTACACCTTC. Its protein product is CAWSVGGLGGYTF. The variable domain in full, completed from reference TRBV30 and TRBJ1-2, reads SQTIHQWPATLVQPVGSPLSLECTVEGTSNPNLYWYRQAAGRGLQLLFYSVGIGQISSEVPQNLSASRPQDRQFILSSKKLLLSDSGFYLCAWSVGGLGGYTFGSGTRLTVV.

As DNA, the CDR3 is TGCAGCGTCTCACACAGGGGAGACTATGGCTACACCTTC. This gives the protein CSVSHRGDYGYTF. This chain connects TRBV29-1 to TRBJ1-2; 7 bases fit TRBD1. Germline lookup yields CDR1 SQVTM and CDR2 ANQGSEA. This CDR3 has 13 amino acids. The trim removed 6 bases at V and 3 bases at J, leaving 7 bases unmatched.

In its sample, this clone was seen a few times. This rearrangement joins TRBV2 to TRBJ2-7, with 7 bases identical to TRBD1. Germline assignment: CDR1 SNHLY and CDR2 FYNNEI. The CDR3 is 18 amino acids. The J segment lost 0 bases and the V segment lost 2 bases, leaving 13 bases of the junction unmatched. CDR3: CASSEFPNYGTDSYEQYF. For the CDR3, the DNA is TGTGCCAGCAGTGAATTCCCCAATTACGGGACAGACTCCTACGAGCAGTACTTC. Together with reference TRBV2 and TRBJ2-7, the CDR3 gives the full variable domain: EPEVTQTPSHQVTQMGQEVILRCVPISNHLYFYWYRQILGQKVEFLVSFYNNEISEKSEIFDDQFSVERPDGSNFTLKIRSTKLEDSAMYFCASSEFPNYGTDSYEQYFGPGTRLTVT.

The sample holds a few counts of this clone. The chain employs TRBV5-1 and TRBJ1-6; 9 bases match TRBD1. CDR1 is SGHRS and CDR2 is YFSETQ in the germline V gene. V shed 4 bases, J shed 10 bases, and the junction held 9 bases outside the gene matches. CDR3 length: 15 residues. Written as DNA, the CDR3 is TGCGCCAGCAGCGTATTATGGACAGGGGAATCACCCCTCCACTTT. Encoded protein: CASSVLWTGESPLHF.

The rearrangement joins TRBV7-3 to TRBJ2-3, with D maybe TRBD2 (5 bases). V was pared by 2 bases and J by 0 bases, with 9 bases between. Germline CDR1 is SGHTA and CDR2 is FQGTGA. The CDR3 runs 15 residues. CDR3 DNA sequence: TGTGCCAGCAGCTTATTTGGCGGGAGCACAGATACGCAGTATTTT. Translating it yields CASSLFGGSTDTQYF.

The chain combines TRBV23-1 with TRBJ2-5; D is perhaps TRBD1 (6 bases). TRBV23-1 falls under the ORF class, with uncertain function. There are 13 residues in the CDR3. V lost 2 bases and J 4 bases, leaving 8 bases between the germline ends. CDR3 region: CASSQIRGETQYF. The DNA of the CDR3 is TGCGCCAGCAGTCAAATCAGGGGAGAGACCCAGTACTTC.

This clone was recorded a few times. This chain uses TRBV29-1 with TRBJ2-2, with 8 bases aligning to TRBD1. Germline V CDR1 and CDR2: SQVTM, ANQGSEA. This CDR3 comprises 16 residues. Unmatched junction bases numbered 14, after V lost 5 bases and J lost 6 bases. CDR3 amino acids: CSVISGQGRGPGELFF. CDR3 DNA: TGCAGCGTTATTTCCGGACAGGGAAGGGGGCCCGGGGAGCTGTTTTTT.

The gene calls are TRBV11-2 and TRBJ1-4, with D perhaps TRBD1 (5 bases). This CDR3 spans 15 amino acids. V was shortened by 3 bases and J by 0 bases, with 8 bases between the two germline ends. In germline, CDR1 is SGHAT, CDR2 FQNNGV. CDR3 sequence: CASSFDSATNEKLFF. Here the CDR3 DNA reads TGTGCCAGCAGCTTCGACAGTGCAACTAATGAAAAACTGTTTTTT. The full variable domain, with the rest looked up from reference TRBV11-2 and TRBJ1-4, is EAGVAQSPRYKIIEKRQSVAFWCNPISGHATLYWYQQILGQGPKLLIQFQNNGVVDDSQLPKDRFSAERLKGVDSTLKIQPAKLEDSAVYLCASSFDSATNEKLFFGSGTQLSVL.

This sequence joins TRBV29-1 and TRBJ1-2, with TRBD1 identical over 8 bases. Looked up from germline, CDR1 is SQVTM and CDR2 is ANQGSEA. The ends lost 0 bases at V and 5 bases at J; junction bases unmatched: 11. There are 16 residues in the CDR3. The CDR3 here is CSVEDFQETGVYGYTF. The CDR3 DNA reads TGCAGCGTTGAAGATTTTCAAGAGACAGGGGTTTATGGCTACACCTTC.

The chain joins TRBV11-2 to TRBJ1-2, with D perhaps matching TRBD1 (6 bases). With 5 bases removed from V and 2 bases from J, the gap between germline ends came to 9 bases. Per germline, CDR1 SGHAT and CDR2 FQNNGV. This CDR3 spans 13 amino acids. CDR3 nucleotides: TGTGCCAGCAGCCAGGGACAAAACTATGGCTACACCTTC. It yields the protein CASSQGQNYGYTF.

The chain couples TRBV9 to TRBJ2-2; TRBD2 is a possible D gene (6 bases). Germline CDR1 reads SGDLS; CDR2 reads YYNGEE. Trimming took 4 bases from V and 4 from J, leaving 8 bases between them. The CDR3 covers 13 residues. The CDR3 loop reads CASSSEGTGELFF. In DNA form, the CDR3 reads TGTGCCAGCAGCTCGGAGGGCACCGGGGAGCTGTTTTTT.